The 2 T cell receptor beta chains below were found in one sample sequenced in a study of cytomegalovirus exposure and HLA in healthy donors. PCR primers comprised 60 Vbeta and 13 Jbeta primers. Clones were read by immunoSEQ multiplex PCR, and TCRdb kept only the in-frame ones, dropping some. The sample includes 170,000 or so clones, 81% of them seen just once. The sample taken for sequencing was PBMCs. The receptors come from a woman aged 25 to 39 in good health and CMV-seronegative.

The chain employs TRBV6-5 and TRBJ1-6, with D tentatively TRBD1 (6 bases). The CDR3 runs to 15 residues. V lost 5 bases, J lost 6 bases, and 14 bases lay in between. The germline CDR1 and CDR2 sequences are MNHEY and SVGAGI. The DNA of the CDR3 is TGTGCCAGCAGTCGAACCGGGACACTTAATTCACCCCTCCACTTT. Its protein is CASSRTGTLNSPLHF.

This clone was observed a few times. The rearrangement uses TRBV10-3 and TRBJ1-5, with 8 positions matching TRBD1. V lost 5 bases and J lost 0; bases outside the gene matches: 6. The CDR3 is 16 amino acids. CDR1 and CDR2 from the germline V gene are ENHRY and SYGVKD. The CDR3 coding sequence is TGTGCCATCAGTCAGGGGGCAGGGGATAGCAATCAGCCCCAGCATTTT. It yields the protein CAISQGAGDSNQPQHF.